The clone carrying this TCR beta chain was counted a few times. V was trimmed by 1 base and J by 2 bases, leaving 12 bases between them. CDR1 MNHNS and CDR2 SASEGT come from the germline V gene. The CDR3 sequence is 15 residues long. The data were obtained in a study of blood T cell repertoires in COVID-19. About the study: Spain, Italy and the United States supplied samples that represented acute and convalescent COVID-19.

Sequencing was performed with immunoSEQ multiplex PCR; in TCRdb, only in-frame clones are kept and a portion is missing. The data contain about 27,000 clones, approximately 70% of them seen just once; the ten biggest clones take up 7.3%. The chain is built from TRBV6-1 and TRBJ2-7; D may be TRBD1 (5 bases). The sample was peripheral blood. This receptor was obtained from a man aged 60 to 75 with active or convalescent COVID-19. The CDR3 protein is CASSEEWGGTYEQYF. CDR3 DNA sequence: TGTGCCAGCAGTGAAGAGTGGGGCGGCACCTACGAGCAGTACTTC.